The rows below give T cell receptor beta chains drawn from one sample of a study of cytomegalovirus exposure and HLA in healthy donors. Method: immunoSEQ multiplex PCR; TCRdb's copy keeps in-frame clones and lacks some. The repertoire holds about 200,000 clones, with less than 90% as singletons. Material: PBMCs. The receptor source for this set is a woman in her 30s in good health and CMV-seronegative. Each CDR3 is given with its conserved first and last residue. Each record gives: J gene, clone size, D gene, V gene, CDR3 length, CDR3 protein, CDR3 DNA. A D gene is named only where the DNA matches it firmly. Not all rows give a size; the values are once, few, many and, for expanded clones, a class.

TRBJ2-7 | . | . | TRBV9 | 13 | CASSETESYEQYF | TGTGCCAGCAGCGAGACAGAATCCTACGAGCAGTACTTC
TRBJ2-7 | . | TRBD1 | TRBV2 | 14 | CASSARTGGYEQYF | TGTGCCAGCAGCGCTCGGACAGGGGGATACGAGCAGTACTTC
TRBJ2-3 | . | TRBD1 | TRBV5-6 | 17 | CASSSTLGTGSTDTQYF | TGTGCCAGCAGCTCAACGTTGGGGACAGGGTCAACAGATACGCAGTATTTT
TRBJ1-5 | . | . | TRBV6-1 | 14 | CASSPDRTTQPQHF | TGTGCCAGCAGCCCCGACAGGACGACTCAGCCCCAGCATTTT
TRBJ2-3 | . | TRBD2 | TRBV7-2 | 19 | CASSSFLAGGLVGTDTQYF | TGTGCCAGCAGCTCCTTTCTAGCGGGGGGGTTAGTGGGCACAGATACGCAGTATTTT
TRBJ2-5 | . | . | TRBV5-1 | 14 | CASSPLASRETQYF | TGCGCCAGCAGCCCCCTAGCGAGCAGGGAGACCCAGTACTTC
TRBJ2-5 | . | TRBD2 | TRBV7-7 | 16 | CASSLTGRGAEETQYF | TGTGCTAGCAGCTTAACTGGGCGGGGGGCCGAAGAGACCCAGTACTTC
TRBJ2-1 | . | . | TRBV28 | 13 | CASSLTGSLGQFF | TGTGCCAGCAGTTTAACAGGGTCCCTGGGGCAGTTCTTC
TRBJ1-5 | . | . | TRBV28 | 13 | CASRSGNNQPQHF | TGTGCCAGCAGATCAGGGAACAATCAGCCCCAGCATTTT
TRBJ2-7 | . | . | TRBV4-2 | 15 | CASSLGTPRGYEQYF | TGTGCCAGCAGCCTGGGGACACCGAGAGGCTACGAGCAGTACTTC
TRBJ2-1 | . | TRBD1 | TRBV19 | 14 | CASSIGQGYNEQFF | TGTGCCAGTAGTATAGGACAGGGATACAATGAGCAGTTCTTC
TRBJ2-2 | once | TRBD2 | TRBV14 | 14 | CASRTSDHTGELFF | TGTGCCAGTAGGACTAGCGACCACACCGGGGAGCTGTTTTTT
TRBJ1-1 | . | . | TRBV7-2 | 15 | CASSQRGGFETEAFF | TGTGCCAGCAGCCAAAGGGGTGGATTTGAGACTGAAGCTTTCTTT
TRBJ1-2 | . | . | TRBV6-1 | 14 | CASSSRGLSALYTF | TGTGCCAGCAGTAGTCGAGGACTTAGTGCTCTCTACACCTTC
TRBJ1-3 | few | . | TRBV4-1 | 17 | CASSPSWGPTRGNTIYF | TGCGCCAGCAGCCCGTCTTGGGGGCCCACTCGGGGCAACACCATATATTTT
TRBJ2-2 | . | . | TRBV10-3 | 14 | CAINDAGGTGELFF | TGTGCCATCAACGACGCTGGCGGAACGGGGGAGCTGTTTTTT
TRBJ2-5 | . | . | TRBV6-6 | 12 | CASSSLRETQYF | TGTGCCAGCAGTTCGCTCAGAGAGACCCAGTACTTC
TRBJ1-4 | . | . | TRBV6-1 | 15 | CASSTRGGSKEKLFF | TGTGCCAGCAGTACAAGGGGGGGTAGTAAGGAAAAACTGTTTTTT
TRBJ2-1 | . | . | TRBV6-6 | 16 | CASRPSSRASYNEQFF | TGTGCCAGCAGGCCCTCGAGCAGGGCATCCTACAATGAGCAGTTCTTC
TRBJ2-1 | . | . | TRBV29-1 | 14 | CSVKNRDTYNEQFF | TGCAGCGTTAAAAACCGGGACACCTACAATGAGCAGTTCTTC
TRBJ2-3 | . | TRBD1 | TRBV6-4 | 13 | CASSTGVTDTQYF | TGTGCCAGCAGCACAGGGGTGACAGATACGCAGTATTTT
TRBJ2-5 | . | TRBD1 | TRBV19 | 15 | CASSRNRGLGETQYF | TGTGCCAGTAGTAGAAACAGGGGGCTTGGCGAGACCCAGTACTTC
TRBJ2-7 | . | TRBD2 | TRBV29-1 | 14 | CSAAGGVFSYEQYF | TGCAGCGCCGCGGGGGGGGTCTTCTCCTACGAGCAGTACTTC
TRBJ2-1 | . | . | TRBV18 | 14 | CASSPVRSGNEQFF | TGTGCCAGCTCACCCGTGCGCTCGGGCAATGAGCAGTTCTTC
TRBJ2-1 | . | . | TRBV7-3 | 16 | CASSLDSGSSYNEQFF | TGTGCCAGCAGCTTAGATTCCGGGAGCTCCTACAATGAGCAGTTCTTC